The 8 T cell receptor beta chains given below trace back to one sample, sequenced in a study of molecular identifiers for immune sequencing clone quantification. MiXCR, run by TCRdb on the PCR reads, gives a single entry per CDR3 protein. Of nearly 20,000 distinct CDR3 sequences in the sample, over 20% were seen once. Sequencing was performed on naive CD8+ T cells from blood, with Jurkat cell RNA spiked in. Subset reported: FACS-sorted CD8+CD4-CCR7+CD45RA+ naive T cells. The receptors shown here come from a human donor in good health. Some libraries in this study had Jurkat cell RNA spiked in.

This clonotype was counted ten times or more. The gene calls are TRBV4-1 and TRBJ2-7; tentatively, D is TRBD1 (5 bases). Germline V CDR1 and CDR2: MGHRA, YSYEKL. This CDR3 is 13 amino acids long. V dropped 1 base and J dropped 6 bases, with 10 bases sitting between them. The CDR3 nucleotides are TGCGCCAGCAGCCAAGGGACATCGGGCGAGCAGTACTTC. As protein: CASSQGTSGEQYF.

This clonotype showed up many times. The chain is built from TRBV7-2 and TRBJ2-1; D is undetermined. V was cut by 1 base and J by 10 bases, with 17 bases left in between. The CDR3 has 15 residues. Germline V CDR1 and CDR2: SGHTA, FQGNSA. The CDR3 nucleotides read TGTGCCAGCAGCTTAGGTCCGGCTCCACGTTTGGAGCAGTTCTTC. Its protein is CASSLGPAPRLEQFF.

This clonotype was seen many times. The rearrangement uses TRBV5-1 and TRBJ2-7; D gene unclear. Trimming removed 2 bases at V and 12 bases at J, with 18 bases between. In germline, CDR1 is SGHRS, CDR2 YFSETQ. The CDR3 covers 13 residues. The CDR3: CASSLPVDQQWYF. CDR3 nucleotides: TGCGCCAGCAGCTTACCCGTGGACCAGCAGTGGTACTTC.

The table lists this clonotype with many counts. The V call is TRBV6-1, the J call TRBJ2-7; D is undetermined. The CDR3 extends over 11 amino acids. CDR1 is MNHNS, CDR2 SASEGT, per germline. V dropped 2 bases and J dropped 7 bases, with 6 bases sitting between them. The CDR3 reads CASSEFGEQYF. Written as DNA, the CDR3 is TGTGCCAGCAGTGAATTCGGGGAGCAGTACTTC.

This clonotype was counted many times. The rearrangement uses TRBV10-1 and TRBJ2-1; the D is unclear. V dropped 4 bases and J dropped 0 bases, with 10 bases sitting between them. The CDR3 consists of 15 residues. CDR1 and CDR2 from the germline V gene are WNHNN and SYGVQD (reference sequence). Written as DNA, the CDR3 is TGCGCCAGCAGTGGGACGAAAGACTCCTACAATGAGCAGTTCTTC. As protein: CASSGTKDSYNEQFF.

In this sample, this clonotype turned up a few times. The CDR3 spells CASSLFQLEWSGPEAFF. The CDR3, as DNA: TGTGCCAGCAGCTTATTTCAATTGGAGTGGAGTGGGCCTGAAGCTTTCTTT. The genes are TRBV7-2 and TRBJ1-1; D gene ambiguous. Trimming stripped 2 bases from V and 6 bases from J, with 22 bases between. The germline CDR1 and CDR2 sequences are SGHTA and FQGNSA. The length of the CDR3 is 17 residues.

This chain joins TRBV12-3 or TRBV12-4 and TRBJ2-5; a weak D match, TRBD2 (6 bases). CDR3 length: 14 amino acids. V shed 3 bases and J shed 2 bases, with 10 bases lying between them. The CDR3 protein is CASSLPGRQETQYF. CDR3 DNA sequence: TGTGCCAGCAGTTTGCCCGGGAGACAAGAGACCCAGTACTTC.

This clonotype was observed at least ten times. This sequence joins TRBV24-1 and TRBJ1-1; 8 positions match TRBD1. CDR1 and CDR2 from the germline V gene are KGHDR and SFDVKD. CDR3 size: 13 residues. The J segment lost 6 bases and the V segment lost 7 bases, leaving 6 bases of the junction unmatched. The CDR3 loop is CATRQGAAPEAFF. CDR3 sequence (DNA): TGTGCCACCAGGCAGGGGGCCGCCCCTGAAGCTTTCTTT.